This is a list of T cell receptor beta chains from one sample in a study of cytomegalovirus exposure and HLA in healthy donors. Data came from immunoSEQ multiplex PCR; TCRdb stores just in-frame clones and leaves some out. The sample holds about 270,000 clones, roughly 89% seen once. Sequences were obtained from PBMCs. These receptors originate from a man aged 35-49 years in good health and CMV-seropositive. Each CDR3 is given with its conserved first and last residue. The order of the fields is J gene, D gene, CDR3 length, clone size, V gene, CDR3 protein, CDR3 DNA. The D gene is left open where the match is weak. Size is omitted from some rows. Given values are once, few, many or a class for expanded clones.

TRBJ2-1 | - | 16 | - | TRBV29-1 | CSVAGWGKTSYNEQFF | TGCAGCGTTGCAGGGTGGGGTAAAACCTCCTACAATGAGCAGTTCTTC
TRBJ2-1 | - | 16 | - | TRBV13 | CASSFLLGSSYNEQFF | TGTGCCAGCAGCTTTTTGTTGGGCAGCTCCTACAATGAGCAGTTCTTC
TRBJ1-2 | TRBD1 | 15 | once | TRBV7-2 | CASSTNRGQVYGYTF | TGTGCCAGCAGCACCAACAGGGGGCAGGTCTATGGCTACACCTTC
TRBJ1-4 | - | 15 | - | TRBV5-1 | CASSLEPTPREKLFF | TGCGCCAGCAGCTTGGAACCGACTCCCAGAGAAAAACTGTTTTTT
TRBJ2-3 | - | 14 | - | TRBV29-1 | CSVSGEIISDTQYF | TGCAGCGTATCAGGGGAGATTATCTCAGATACGCAGTATTTT
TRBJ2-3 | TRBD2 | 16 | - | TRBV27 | CASSSELAGAEDTQYF | TGTGCCAGCAGTTCAGAACTAGCGGGAGCGGAAGATACGCAGTATTTT
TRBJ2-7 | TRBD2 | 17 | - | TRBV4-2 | CASSQVEIAGGFSEQYF | TGTGCCAGCAGCCAAGTGGAGATAGCGGGAGGATTCAGCGAGCAGTACTTC
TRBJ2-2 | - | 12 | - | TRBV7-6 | CASSVRDRELFF | TGTGCCAGCAGCGTCAGGGATCGGGAGCTGTTTTTT
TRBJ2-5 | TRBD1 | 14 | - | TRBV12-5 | CASGRGGRQETQYF | TGTGCTAGTGGCCGAGGGGGCCGCCAAGAGACCCAGTACTTC
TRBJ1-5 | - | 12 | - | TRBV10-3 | CAIRGGNQPQHF | TGTGCCATCAGAGGGGGCAATCAGCCCCAGCATTTT
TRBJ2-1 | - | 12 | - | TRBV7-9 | CASSLADRTRFF | TGTGCCAGCAGCTTAGCGGACAGAACCCGGTTCTTC
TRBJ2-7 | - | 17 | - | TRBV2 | CASSEVISGLLTYEQYF | TGTGCCAGCAGTGAAGTTATATCGGGACTCCTCACTTACGAGCAGTACTTC
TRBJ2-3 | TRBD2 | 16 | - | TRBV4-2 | CASSQVSGRATDTQYF | TGTGCCAGCAGCCAAGTTAGCGGGAGAGCGACAGATACGCAGTATTTT
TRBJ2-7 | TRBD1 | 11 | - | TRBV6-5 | CATGQGYEQYF | TGTGCCACCGGACAGGGCTACGAGCAGTACTTC
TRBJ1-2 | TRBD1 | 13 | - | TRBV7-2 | CASSPLRDRRLLF | TGTGCCAGCAGTCCGCTTAGGGACAGGCGCCTTCTCTTC
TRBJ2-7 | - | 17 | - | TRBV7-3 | CASSLTPPQGSTYEQYF | TGTGCCAGCAGCTTAACACCTCCTCAGGGGTCTACCTACGAGCAGTACTTC
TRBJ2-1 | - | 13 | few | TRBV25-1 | CASSPRSYNEQFF | TGTGCCAGCAGTCCCCGCTCCTACAATGAGCAGTTCTTC
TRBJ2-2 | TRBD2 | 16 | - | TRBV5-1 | CASSFNSGRSHGELFF | TGCGCCAGCAGCTTTAATAGCGGGAGGTCTCACGGGGAGCTGTTTTTT
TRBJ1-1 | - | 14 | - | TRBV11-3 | CASSLGTVNTEAFF | TGTGCCAGCAGCTTAGGTACGGTGAACACTGAAGCTTTCTTT
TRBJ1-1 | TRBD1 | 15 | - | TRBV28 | CASSLFRQGDTEAFF | TGTGCCAGCAGTTTATTCCGCCAGGGGGACACTGAAGCTTTCTTT
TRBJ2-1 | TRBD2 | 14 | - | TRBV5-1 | CASSPRLAGNEQFF | TGCGCCAGCAGCCCTAGACTAGCGGGGAATGAGCAGTTCTTC
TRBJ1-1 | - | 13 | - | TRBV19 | CASRAGANTEAFF | TGTGCCAGTAGAGCGGGGGCGAACACTGAAGCTTTCTTT
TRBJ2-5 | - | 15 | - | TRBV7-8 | CASSLGTTPQETQYF | TGTGCCAGCAGCCTCGGGACAACTCCTCAAGAGACCCAGTACTTC
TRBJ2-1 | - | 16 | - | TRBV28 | CASSLVLAESYNEQFF | TGTGCCAGCAGTTTAGTACTAGCAGAATCCTACAATGAGCAGTTCTTC
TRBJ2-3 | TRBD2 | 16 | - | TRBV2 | CASSPRGEGLGDTQYF | TGTGCCAGCAGCCCCCGTGGGGAGGGCCTTGGAGATACGCAGTATTTT
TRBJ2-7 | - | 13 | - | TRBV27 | CASSVQVSYEQYF | TGTGCCAGCAGTGTACAGGTCTCCTACGAGCAGTACTTC
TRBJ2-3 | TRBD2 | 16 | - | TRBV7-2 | CASSVGLAGGADTQYF | TGTGCCAGCAGCGTCGGACTAGCGGGAGGGGCAGATACGCAGTATTTT
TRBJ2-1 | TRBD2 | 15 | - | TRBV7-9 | CASSLWTSGIDKQFF | TGTGCCAGCAGCTTATGGACTAGCGGGATTGATAAGCAGTTCTTC
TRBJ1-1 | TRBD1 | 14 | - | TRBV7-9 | CSSSDRGLTTEAFF | TGTTCCAGCAGCGACAGGGGGCTGACCACTGAAGCTTTCTTT
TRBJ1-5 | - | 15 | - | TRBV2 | CASSSSHRINQPQHF | TGTGCCAGCAGCAGTTCGCACAGGATTAATCAGCCCCAGCATTTT
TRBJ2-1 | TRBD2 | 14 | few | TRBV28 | CAITAGVPYNEQFF | TGTGCCATCACGGCGGGAGTCCCCTACAATGAGCAGTTCTTC
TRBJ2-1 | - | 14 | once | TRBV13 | CASSCGYPYNEQFF | TGTGCCAGCAGTTGCGGGTACCCCTACAATGAGCAGTTCTTC
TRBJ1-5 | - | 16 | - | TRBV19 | CASRPPGIISNQPQHF | TGTGCCAGTAGACCCCCAGGGATTATTTCCAATCAGCCCCAGCATTTT
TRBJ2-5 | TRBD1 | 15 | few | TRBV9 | CASSPGTGIQETQYF | TGTGCCAGCAGCCCCGGGACAGGGATCCAAGAGACCCAGTACTTC
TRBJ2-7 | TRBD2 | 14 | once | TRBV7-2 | CASSSGTSSYEQYF | TGTGCCAGCAGTTCCGGGACTAGCTCCTACGAGCAGTACTTC
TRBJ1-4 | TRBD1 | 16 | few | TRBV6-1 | CASSAIDRDRDEKLFF | TGTGCCAGCAGTGCGATTGACCGGGACAGGGATGAAAAACTGTTTTTT
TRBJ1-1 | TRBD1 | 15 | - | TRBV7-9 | CASSSDRDVISEAFF | TGTGCCAGCAGCTCGGACAGGGATGTAATCAGTGAAGCTTTCTTT